This T cell receptor (beta chain) was sequenced during a study of cytomegalovirus exposure and HLA in healthy donors. Sampled while nominally healthy, donors likely had unrecorded immune exposures. Use of 60 Vbeta and 13 Jbeta primers characterized the PCR. TCRdb's copy holds only in-frame clones and misses some; the assay was immunoSEQ multiplex PCR. There are 80,000 or so clones in the sample, with 0.95% to 1.3% held by the top ten. Germline V gene sequence: CDR1 SNHLY, CDR2 FYNNEI. Trimming cost V 3 bases and J 5 bases, with 11 bases left between them. This CDR3 spans 13 amino acids. Sequencing input: PBMCs. This clonotype was sampled from a woman aged 25-40 years in good health and CMV-seronegative. The rearrangement joins TRBV2 to TRBJ2-7, with a weak D call TRBD2 (6 bases). CDR3 loop: CASSDPGRNEQYF. CDR3 nucleotides: TGTGCCAGCAGTGATCCAGGGAGGAACGAGCAGTACTTC.